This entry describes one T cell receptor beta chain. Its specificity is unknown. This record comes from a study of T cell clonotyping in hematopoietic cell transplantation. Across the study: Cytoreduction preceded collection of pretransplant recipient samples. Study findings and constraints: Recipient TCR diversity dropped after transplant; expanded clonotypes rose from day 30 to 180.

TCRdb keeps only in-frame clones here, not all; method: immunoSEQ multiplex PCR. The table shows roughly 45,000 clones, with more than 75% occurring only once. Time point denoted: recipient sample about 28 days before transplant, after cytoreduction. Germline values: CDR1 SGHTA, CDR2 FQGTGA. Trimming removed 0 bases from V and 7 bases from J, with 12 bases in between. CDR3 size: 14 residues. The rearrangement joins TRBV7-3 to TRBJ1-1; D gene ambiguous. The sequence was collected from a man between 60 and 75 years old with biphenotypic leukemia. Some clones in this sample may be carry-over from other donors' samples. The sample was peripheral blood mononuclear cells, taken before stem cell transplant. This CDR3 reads CASSLTSGGDEAFF. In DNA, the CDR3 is TGTGCCAGCAGCTTAACTTCGGGCGGGGATGAAGCTTTCTTT.